One T cell receptor (beta chain) is described in this entry. Its antigen is not known. The CDR3 consists of 14 residues. With V trimmed by 7 bases and J by 7 bases, 10 bases remained unmatched. Germline V gives CDR1 SGHRS, CDR2 YFSETQ. A single record per CDR3 protein comes from TCRdb applying MiXCR to the reads. Counted here are almost 550,000 distinct CDR3 sequences, approximately 17% occurring once; the ten biggest clones make up more than 20%. The data were taken from a study of T cell repertoires in cytomegalovirus infection. Study conclusions and caveats: The study found HLA-C-restricted CMV-specific TCR beta clonotypes dominating the ex vivo response.

The rearrangement uses TRBV5-1 and TRBJ2-1; 8 nucleotides line up with TRBD2. Material: CD8+ T cells from PBMCs. This receptor was identified in a human donor in good health (CMV status not recorded). Some clones in this sample may be carry-over from other donors' samples. For the CDR3, the DNA is TGCGCCAGCTCGGGGACTCGCGGGAGGAATGAGCAGTTCTTC. Amino acids: CASSGTRGRNEQFF.